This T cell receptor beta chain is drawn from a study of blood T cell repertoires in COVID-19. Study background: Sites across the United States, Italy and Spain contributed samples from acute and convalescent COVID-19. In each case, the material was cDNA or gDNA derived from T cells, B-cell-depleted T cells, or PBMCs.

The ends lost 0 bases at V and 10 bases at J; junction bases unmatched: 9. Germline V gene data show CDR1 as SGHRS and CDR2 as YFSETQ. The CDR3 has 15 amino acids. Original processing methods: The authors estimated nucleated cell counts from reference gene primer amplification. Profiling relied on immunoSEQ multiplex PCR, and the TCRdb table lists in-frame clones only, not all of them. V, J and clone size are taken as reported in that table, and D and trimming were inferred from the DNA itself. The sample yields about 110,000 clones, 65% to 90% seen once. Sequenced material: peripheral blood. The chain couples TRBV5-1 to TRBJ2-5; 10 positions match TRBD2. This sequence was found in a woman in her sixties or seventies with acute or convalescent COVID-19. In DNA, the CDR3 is TGCGCCAGCAGCTTGGGTCCTAGCGGGGGTCCCGACCAGTACTTC. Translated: CASSLGPSGGPDQYF. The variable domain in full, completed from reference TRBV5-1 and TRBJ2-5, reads KAGVTQTPRYLIKTRGQQVTLSCSPISGHRSVSWYQQTPGQGLQFLFEYFSETQRNKGNFPGRFSGRQFSNSRSEMNVSTLELGDSALYLCASSLGPSGGPDQYFGPGTRLLVL.